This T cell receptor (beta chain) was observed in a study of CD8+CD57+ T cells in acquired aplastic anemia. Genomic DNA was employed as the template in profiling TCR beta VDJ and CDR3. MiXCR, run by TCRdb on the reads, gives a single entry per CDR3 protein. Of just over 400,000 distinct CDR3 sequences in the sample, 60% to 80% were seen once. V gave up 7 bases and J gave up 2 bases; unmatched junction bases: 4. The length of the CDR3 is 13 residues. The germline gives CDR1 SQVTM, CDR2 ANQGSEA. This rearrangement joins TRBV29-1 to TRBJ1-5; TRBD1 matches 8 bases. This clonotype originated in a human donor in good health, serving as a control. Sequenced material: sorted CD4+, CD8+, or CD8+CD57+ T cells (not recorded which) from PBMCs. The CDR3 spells CSAGQGGNQPQHF. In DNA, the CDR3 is TGCAGCGCTGGACAGGGCGGCAATCAGCCCCAGCATTTT.